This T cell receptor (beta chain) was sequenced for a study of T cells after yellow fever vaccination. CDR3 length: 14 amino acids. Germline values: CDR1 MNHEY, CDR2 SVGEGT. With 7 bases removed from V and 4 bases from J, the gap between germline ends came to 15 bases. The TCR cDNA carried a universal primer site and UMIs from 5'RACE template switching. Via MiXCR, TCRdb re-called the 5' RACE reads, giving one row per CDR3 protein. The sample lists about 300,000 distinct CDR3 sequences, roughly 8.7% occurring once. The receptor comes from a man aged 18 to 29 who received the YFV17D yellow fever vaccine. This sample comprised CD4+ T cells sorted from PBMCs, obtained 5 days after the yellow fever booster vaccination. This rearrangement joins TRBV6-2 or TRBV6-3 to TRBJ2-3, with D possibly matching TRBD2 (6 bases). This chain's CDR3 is CASNPWGGPDTQYF. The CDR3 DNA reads TGTGCCAGCAACCCTTGGGGAGGCCCAGATACGCAGTATTTT.